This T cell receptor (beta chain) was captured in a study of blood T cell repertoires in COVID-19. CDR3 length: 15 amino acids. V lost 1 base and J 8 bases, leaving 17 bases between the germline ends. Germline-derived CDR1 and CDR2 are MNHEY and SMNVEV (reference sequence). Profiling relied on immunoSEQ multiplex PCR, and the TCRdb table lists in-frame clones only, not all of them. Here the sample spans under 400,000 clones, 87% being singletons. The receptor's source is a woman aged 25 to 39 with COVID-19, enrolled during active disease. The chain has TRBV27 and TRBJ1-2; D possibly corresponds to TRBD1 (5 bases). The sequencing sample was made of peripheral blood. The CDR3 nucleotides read TGTGCCAGCAGTTTATTTGGGGCCTATAGTATGGGCTACACCTTC. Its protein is CASSLFGAYSMGYTF.